This T cell receptor beta chain emerged from a study of vaccination and CD4 T cells after COVID-19. The wider study: Median draw time for post-COVID samples was over 100 days post-diagnosis (range 35 to 161).

Germline V CDR1 and CDR2: MRHNA, SNTAGT. This CDR3 has 14 residues. Time point described: late sampling 161 to 241 days after vaccination in a few convalescent patients. Treatment specified: roughly 10-day PBMC culture with coronavirus spike peptide pools or control peptides (ViraFEST assay). A few million PBMCs were grown per well alongside roughly 9.1 IU/ml IL-2 and approximately 9.8 ug/ml peptide pools. Findings and caveats of the study: With convalescent patients, a median approximately 90% of reactive clones emerged solely after vaccination.

With the Oncomine TCR Beta short-read assay, DNA from cultured CD4+ T cells was sequenced. Using the QIAamp micro DNA kit, genomic DNA was extracted from the CD4+ T cells that had been cultured. Each CDR3 protein gets one entry after TCRdb re-called the PCR reads with MiXCR. The sample gives about 22,000 distinct CDR3 sequences, about a third of which show up once; around 8.2% is in the top ten. Worth noting for this clonotype: Its cognate antigen is unknown. Germline is not matched at one junction end, which may reflect a read error.

The origin of this receptor is a human donor who had recovered from COVID-19. The rearrangement links TRBV6-4 to TRBJ2-3, with D unclear. The sample consisted of CD4+ T cells from blood, cultured in vitro, taken about 7 months after SARS-CoV-2 vaccination. This chain's CDR3 is CASSYSSSTDTQYF. CDR3 DNA sequence: TGTGCCAGCAGTTACTCCTCTAGCACAGATACGCAGTATTTT.